These 2 T cell receptor beta chains were all obtained from the same sample, sequenced in a study of shared T cell receptors in the human thymus. Assay: immunoSEQ multiplex PCR; the TCRdb copy retains only in-frame clones and omits some. The table has about 660,000 clones, approximately 90% seen once. The same specimen was also included in a second study, on human thymus T cells.

The sample consisted of thymocytes. These TCRs come from a boy less than two years old with a congenital heart defect.

This chain uses TRBV28 with TRBJ2-3; 9 bases line up with TRBD2. Germline loops: CDR1 MDHEN, CDR2 SYDVKM. V lost 5 bases, J lost 4 bases, and 7 bases stayed unmatched. The CDR3 extends over 15 amino acids. CDR3 residues: CASSTGLASADTQYF. In DNA form, the CDR3 reads TGTGCCAGCAGTACCGGACTAGCGAGCGCAGATACGCAGTATTTT.

The chain couples TRBV19 to TRBJ2-5; D gene ambiguous. The V end was cut by 1 base, the J end by 2 bases, with 8 bases between. Looked up from germline, CDR1 is LNHDA and CDR2 is SQIVND (reference sequence). The CDR3 has 14 amino acids. The CDR3 protein is CASSIGYSQETQYF. The CDR3 nucleotides are TGTGCCAGTAGTATAGGTTACAGTCAAGAGACCCAGTACTTC.